The 9 T cell receptor beta chains below all came from one sample that was sequenced in a study of blood T cell repertoires in COVID-19. Clones were sequenced by immunoSEQ multiplex PCR, and TCRdb holds only the in-frame ones, with some missing. Of about 290,000 clones listed, around 90% are singletons. Source material: PBMCs or T cells enriched from blood (not recorded which). The receptors were gathered from a middle-aged woman who had recovered from COVID-19.

The chain carries TRBV7-3 and TRBJ1-5, with D possibly matching TRBD1 (6 bases). The CDR3 has 16 amino acids. Germline V gives CDR1 SGHTA, CDR2 FQGTGA. Trimming left V 3 bases short and J 8 bases short, with 20 bases between. The CDR3 is CASSLETGSNREPQHF. The CDR3 coding sequence is TGTGCCAGCAGCTTGGAGACCGGGTCCAACAGGGAGCCCCAGCATTTT.

This chain connects TRBV2 to TRBJ1-4; 7 bases are shared with TRBD1. The CDR3 is 15 residues long. Germline V gene data show CDR1 as SNHLY and CDR2 as FYNNEI. J gave up 4 bases and V 5 bases, and 7 bases lay outside the gene matches. The DNA for the CDR3 is TGTGCCAGCAGTCCAAGGGGGCCGGGTAATGAAAAACTGTTTTTT. Translating gives CASSPRGPGNEKLFF.

The chain employs TRBV5-1 and TRBJ1-4; no clear D gene. There are 16 residues in the CDR3. Between the trimmed V and J ends, which lost 3 bases and 0 bases, there was a span of 12 bases. The germline V gene has CDR1 SGHRS and CDR2 YFSETQ. The CDR3 region has the DNA TGCGCCAGCAGCTGGGCCCCGGGATCAACTAATGAAAAACTGTTTTTT. It encodes CASSWAPGSTNEKLFF.

This clone was counted once. The CDR3 coding sequence is TGTGCCAGTAGTACACGGACTACCGGGGAGCTGTTTTTT. This translates into CASSTRTTGELFF. The chain has TRBV19 and TRBJ2-2, with TRBD2 as a possible D gene (5 bases). From germline, CDR1 is LNHDA and CDR2 SQIVND (reference sequence). The V end was cut by 4 bases, the J end by 5 bases, with 8 bases between. The CDR3 length is 13 residues.

DNA of the CDR3: TGTGCCAGCAGCGAGGGACAGACGACCATTTACGAGCAGTACTTC. This gives the protein CASSEGQTTIYEQYF. V is TRBV6-5 and J is TRBJ2-7; TRBD1 aligns across 7 bases. This CDR3 is 15 amino acids long. CDR1 is MNHEY and CDR2 is SVGAGI in the germline V gene. The ends lost 6 bases at V and 4 bases at J; junction bases unmatched: 12.

The chain recombines TRBV15 with TRBJ2-5; TRBD2 matches at 8 bases. The J segment lost 5 bases and the V segment lost 5 bases, leaving 13 bases of the junction unmatched. The CDR3 has 16 residues. CDR1 and CDR2 from the germline V gene are LNHNV and YYDKDF (reference sequence). The CDR3 DNA follows: TGTGCCACCAGCGAATTAACTAGCGGTGCGGGGGAGACCCAGTACTTC. Translation gives CATSELTSGAGETQYF.

This clone was seen just once. The V and J genes are TRBV10-1 and TRBJ2-1, with D unclear. Trimming pared 7 bases from V and 0 bases from J, leaving 7 bases between. The CDR3 totals 13 residues. Per germline, CDR1 WNHNN and CDR2 SYGVQD (reference sequence). The CDR3 DNA reads as TGCGCCAGCATTGCGAGCTCCTACAATGAGCAGTTCTTC. This translates into CASIASSYNEQFF.

The chain recombines TRBV6-1 with TRBJ1-4, with D perhaps TRBD1 (5 bases). Germline V gene data show CDR1 as MNHNS and CDR2 as SASEGT. The CDR3 is 15 amino acids. V was clipped by 1 base and J by 3 bases, with 9 bases between them. The CDR3 protein is CASSEGRVANEKLFF. The CDR3 DNA reads TGTGCCAGCAGTGAAGGCAGGGTGGCTAATGAAAAACTGTTTTTT.

The chain employs TRBV19 and TRBJ2-2, with 11 bases aligning to TRBD2. CDR1 is LNHDA and CDR2 is SQIVND in the germline V gene (reference sequence). CDR3 length: 14 residues. V dropped 8 bases and J dropped 5; count of bases not matched to a gene: 4. The CDR3 is CASSRLAGTGELFF. As DNA, the CDR3 is TGTGCCAGTTCCAGACTAGCGGGGACCGGGGAGCTGTTTTTT.